The rows below give T cell receptor beta chains drawn from one sample of a study of T cell changes during pregnancy in multiple sclerosis. The method was immunoSEQ multiplex PCR; TCRdb's version includes in-frame clones alone and lacks a portion of them. This table holds about 45,000 clones, 80% to 90% found once. The material sequenced was peripheral blood, taken in the first trimester of pregnancy. Source of these receptors: a female donor with multiple sclerosis, enrolled in a pregnancy study. Each CDR3 is given with its conserved first and last residue. Each record gives: CDR3 DNA, CDR3 protein, J gene, D gene, clone size, V gene. D genes are given only for firm matches. Size is omitted from some rows. Given values are once, few, many or a class for expanded clones.

CDR3nt: TGCGCCAGCGGCCGGGATCCCGGTCAAGAGACCCAGTACTTC; CDR3aa: CASGRDPGQETQYF; j_gene: TRBJ2-5; d_gene: .; abundance: once; v_gene: TRBV5-1
CDR3nt: TGCAGTGCTGGGGGAGGTACGGGCTACACCTTC; CDR3aa: CSAGGGTGYTF; j_gene: TRBJ1-2; d_gene: .; abundance: .; v_gene: TRBV20-1
CDR3nt: TGTGCCAGCAGCCGTCATGGGGGGACAGGAGGAGAAGCTTTCTTT; CDR3aa: CASSRHGGTGGEAFF; j_gene: TRBJ1-1; d_gene: TRBD1; abundance: .; v_gene: TRBV6-5
CDR3nt: TGTGCCAGCAGCACCCGGGATTTCTATGGCTACACCTTC; CDR3aa: CASSTRDFYGYTF; j_gene: TRBJ1-2; d_gene: .; abundance: few; v_gene: TRBV7-8
CDR3nt: TGCGCCAGCAGCCATGCTGGACTAGCCTACACTGGGGAGCTGTTTTTT; CDR3aa: CASSHAGLAYTGELFF; j_gene: TRBJ2-2; d_gene: TRBD2; abundance: once; v_gene: TRBV4-1
CDR3nt: TGCGCCAGCAGCTTGGGGGCAGGGACTAACTATGGCTACACCTTC; CDR3aa: CASSLGAGTNYGYTF; j_gene: TRBJ1-2; d_gene: .; abundance: once; v_gene: TRBV5-1
CDR3nt: TGTGCCAGCAGTCCCCGAGGGAGGCAGTTTCAAGAGACCCAGTACTTC; CDR3aa: CASSPRGRQFQETQYF; j_gene: TRBJ2-5; d_gene: .; abundance: .; v_gene: TRBV28
CDR3nt: TGTGCCAGCTCGCCGGGTAGCGGGCCCCTATGGGATACGCAGTATTTT; CDR3aa: CASSPGSGPLWDTQYF; j_gene: TRBJ2-3; d_gene: TRBD2; abundance: .; v_gene: TRBV2
CDR3nt: TGTGCCAGCATGAGGAGTTTCTACGAGCAGTACTTC; CDR3aa: CASMRSFYEQYF; j_gene: TRBJ2-7; d_gene: .; abundance: .; v_gene: TRBV6-1
CDR3nt: TGTGCCAGCAGCTGGGGAGTAGACAGGGGGGTTGAAGCTTTCTTT; CDR3aa: CASSWGVDRGVEAFF; j_gene: TRBJ1-1; d_gene: TRBD1; abundance: .; v_gene: TRBV5-5
CDR3nt: TGTGCCAGCTCACCAGGGCTGGGCTACACCTTC; CDR3aa: CASSPGLGYTF; j_gene: TRBJ1-2; d_gene: .; abundance: .; v_gene: TRBV18
CDR3nt: TGCGCCAGCAGCCAAATAAGAGGGGGCAGTCAGCCCCAGCATTTT; CDR3aa: CASSQIRGGSQPQHF; j_gene: TRBJ1-5; d_gene: TRBD1; abundance: .; v_gene: TRBV4-1
CDR3nt: TGTGCCAGCAGTCCCCGCGGGATCCTTGGAAACACCATATATTTT; CDR3aa: CASSPRGILGNTIYF; j_gene: TRBJ1-3; d_gene: .; abundance: .; v_gene: TRBV2
CDR3nt: TGTGCCAGCAGCTTTTTAGCGGGGGGAATAGATACGCAGTATTTT; CDR3aa: CASSFLAGGIDTQYF; j_gene: TRBJ2-3; d_gene: TRBD2; abundance: .; v_gene: TRBV7-9
CDR3nt: TGTGCCAGCAGCGTAAGGGAGGGCCCCTACGAGCAGTACTTC; CDR3aa: CASSVREGPYEQYF; j_gene: TRBJ2-7; d_gene: TRBD2; abundance: .; v_gene: TRBV9
CDR3nt: TGTGCCAGCATCAGGTGGGGGCTTTATAGCAATCAGCCCCAGCATTTT; CDR3aa: CASIRWGLYSNQPQHF; j_gene: TRBJ1-5; d_gene: .; abundance: .; v_gene: TRBV6-6
CDR3nt: TGCGCCAGCAGCTTGGGACGGGGAGCTAACTATGGCTACACCTTC; CDR3aa: CASSLGRGANYGYTF; j_gene: TRBJ1-2; d_gene: .; abundance: .; v_gene: TRBV5-1
CDR3nt: TGTGCCAGCAGCTTATCCGCCTACGAGCAGTACTTC; CDR3aa: CASSLSAYEQYF; j_gene: TRBJ2-7; d_gene: .; abundance: .; v_gene: TRBV7-9
CDR3nt: TGTGCCAGCAGCGCATCGTCGCGCACTGAAGCTTTCTTT; CDR3aa: CASSASSRTEAFF; j_gene: TRBJ1-1; d_gene: .; abundance: .; v_gene: TRBV5-8
CDR3nt: TGTGTCCGGATAGCGGGGGGACAAGAGACCCAGTACTTC; CDR3aa: CVRIAGGQETQYF; j_gene: TRBJ2-5; d_gene: TRBD2; abundance: .; v_gene: TRBV19
CDR3nt: TGTGCCAGCAGTGGAGCGGGACAGGTGAGCAATCAGCCCCAGCATTTT; CDR3aa: CASSGAGQVSNQPQHF; j_gene: TRBJ1-5; d_gene: TRBD1; abundance: .; v_gene: TRBV6-1
CDR3nt: TGTGCCAGCAGTGGACTAGCGGCCTACGAGCAGTACTTC; CDR3aa: CASSGLAAYEQYF; j_gene: TRBJ2-7; d_gene: TRBD2; abundance: .; v_gene: TRBV7-8
CDR3nt: TGCAGCGTCGAGACCTGGGCAGATGAAGAGACCCAGTACTTC; CDR3aa: CSVETWADEETQYF; j_gene: TRBJ2-5; d_gene: .; abundance: .; v_gene: TRBV29-1
CDR3nt: TGCGCCAGCAGCTTGGAGCGGGGGCCCTACAATGAGCAGTTCTTC; CDR3aa: CASSLERGPYNEQFF; j_gene: TRBJ2-1; d_gene: TRBD2; abundance: .; v_gene: TRBV5-1
CDR3nt: TGTGCCAGCAGTTTAGGGGGGGGCCGCCCTTATGGCTACACCTTC; CDR3aa: CASSLGGGRPYGYTF; j_gene: TRBJ1-2; d_gene: .; abundance: .; v_gene: TRBV27
CDR3nt: TGTGCCAGCAGCACGGACATCTCCTACAATGAGCAGTTCTTC; CDR3aa: CASSTDISYNEQFF; j_gene: TRBJ2-1; d_gene: .; abundance: .; v_gene: TRBV9
CDR3nt: TGTGCCAGCAGCTTGGGACTAGCGGGGGCTGAAGAGACCCAGTACTTC; CDR3aa: CASSLGLAGAEETQYF; j_gene: TRBJ2-5; d_gene: TRBD2; abundance: .; v_gene: TRBV5-4
CDR3nt: TGTGCCAGTAGTCCATGGGGGCGGGTATCCCAAGAGACCCAGTACTTC; CDR3aa: CASSPWGRVSQETQYF; j_gene: TRBJ2-5; d_gene: .; abundance: .; v_gene: TRBV19
CDR3nt: TGTGCCACCAGCGCCCTGGGGGGGGTCTTGAATCAGCCCCAGCATTTT; CDR3aa: CATSALGGVLNQPQHF; j_gene: TRBJ1-5; d_gene: .; abundance: .; v_gene: TRBV15
CDR3nt: TGTGCCAGCAGTTTTCTGGCAGGGGAGGGTGGCTACACCTTC; CDR3aa: CASSFLAGEGGYTF; j_gene: TRBJ1-2; d_gene: .; abundance: .; v_gene: TRBV28
CDR3nt: TGTGCCACCCGACAGGGCGGCAATCAGCCCCAGCATTTT; CDR3aa: CATRQGGNQPQHF; j_gene: TRBJ1-5; d_gene: TRBD1; abundance: .; v_gene: TRBV2
CDR3nt: TGTGCCTGGAGTACCTACAGGCCGTCCTACGAGCAGTACTTC; CDR3aa: CAWSTYRPSYEQYF; j_gene: TRBJ2-7; d_gene: .; abundance: .; v_gene: TRBV30
CDR3nt: TGCGCCAGCAGGAGGACTAGCGGGGGGCCGGCGGGTAATACGCAGTATTTT; CDR3aa: CASRRTSGGPAGNTQYF; j_gene: TRBJ2-3; d_gene: TRBD2; abundance: once; v_gene: TRBV5-1
CDR3nt: TGCAGCGTTGGGACCAGGGGGTGGACCTACGAGCAGTACTTC; CDR3aa: CSVGTRGWTYEQYF; j_gene: TRBJ2-7; d_gene: TRBD1; abundance: .; v_gene: TRBV29-1
CDR3nt: TGTGCCAGCAGTTATGGAGGGGGCAGGGAAAAACTGTTTTTT; CDR3aa: CASSYGGGREKLFF; j_gene: TRBJ1-4; d_gene: TRBD1; abundance: few; v_gene: TRBV6-5
CDR3nt: TGTGCCAGCAACGCGGCGGGAGGGGGGTATACTGAAGCTTTCTTT; CDR3aa: CASNAAGGGYTEAFF; j_gene: TRBJ1-1; d_gene: .; abundance: .; v_gene: TRBV2
CDR3nt: TGTGCCAGTACCCAACGGACTCCGGTAGGAGCCAAAAACATTCAGTACTTC; CDR3aa: CASTQRTPVGAKNIQYF; j_gene: TRBJ2-4; d_gene: .; abundance: .; v_gene: TRBV19
CDR3nt: TGTGCCTGGAGCATACCGAACACGGGGACCCAGTACTTC; CDR3aa: CAWSIPNTGTQYF; j_gene: TRBJ2-5; d_gene: .; abundance: .; v_gene: TRBV30
CDR3nt: TGTGCCAGCTCACCGTCCGGGTCGCCTGGGAATGAGCAGTTCTTC; CDR3aa: CASSPSGSPGNEQFF; j_gene: TRBJ2-1; d_gene: .; abundance: .; v_gene: TRBV18
CDR3nt: TGTGCCAGCAGTCGGGACAGCCTCGGATACAATGAGCAGTTCTTC; CDR3aa: CASSRDSLGYNEQFF; j_gene: TRBJ2-1; d_gene: TRBD1; abundance: few; v_gene: TRBV6-5
CDR3nt: TGTGCCAGCAGCTTTGACCGGGACAGGGGGAATGAGCAGTACTTC; CDR3aa: CASSFDRDRGNEQYF; j_gene: TRBJ2-7; d_gene: TRBD1; abundance: once; v_gene: TRBV5-4
CDR3nt: TGCGCCAGCAGCCAACAGGGCTCCGGGGCCAACGTCCTGACTTTC; CDR3aa: CASSQQGSGANVLTF; j_gene: TRBJ2-6; d_gene: .; abundance: .; v_gene: TRBV5-1
CDR3nt: TGCAGTGCTAGCCCCGTGAGGGAAGCTTTCTTT; CDR3aa: CSASPVREAFF; j_gene: TRBJ1-1; d_gene: .; abundance: few; v_gene: TRBV20-1
CDR3nt: TGTGCCAGTAGTATTACAGGGGCAGGAGAAAAACTGTTTTTT; CDR3aa: CASSITGAGEKLFF; j_gene: TRBJ1-4; d_gene: TRBD1; abundance: .; v_gene: TRBV19
CDR3nt: TGTGCCAGCTCACCCCGACAGTCTGCCTACGAGCAGTACTTC; CDR3aa: CASSPRQSAYEQYF; j_gene: TRBJ2-7; d_gene: .; abundance: .; v_gene: TRBV18
CDR3nt: TGCGCCAGCAGCTTGGGGGCAGTTAACACCGGGGAGCTGTTTTTT; CDR3aa: CASSLGAVNTGELFF; j_gene: TRBJ2-2; d_gene: .; abundance: .; v_gene: TRBV5-1
CDR3nt: TGTGCCAGCAGATCGACAGGGGACACCGGGGAGCTGTTTTTT; CDR3aa: CASRSTGDTGELFF; j_gene: TRBJ2-2; d_gene: TRBD1; abundance: few; v_gene: TRBV7-3
CDR3nt: TGTGCCAGCAGCCACCCTGACAGGGATAACTATGGCTACACCTTC; CDR3aa: CASSHPDRDNYGYTF; j_gene: TRBJ1-2; d_gene: TRBD1; abundance: few; v_gene: TRBV4-2
CDR3nt: TGTGCCATCAGTGGCGGGGGGGTCACTGAAGCTTTCTTT; CDR3aa: CAISGGGVTEAFF; j_gene: TRBJ1-1; d_gene: .; abundance: once; v_gene: TRBV10-3
CDR3nt: TGCGCCAGCAGCTTGGAGCGCACAGATACGCAGTATTTT; CDR3aa: CASSLERTDTQYF; j_gene: TRBJ2-3; d_gene: .; abundance: .; v_gene: TRBV5-1